This T cell receptor (beta chain) was identified during a study of human thymus T cells. General study results and limits: There appeared to be biased usage of V and J genes in thymic and blood repertoires.

Sequencing was performed with immunoSEQ multiplex PCR; in TCRdb, only in-frame clones are kept and a portion is missing. This table has 45,000 to 50,000 clones, more than 85% appearing once. As concerns this clone: Its antigen remains unidentified.

CDR1 SGHDN and CDR2 FVKESK come from the germline V gene. This CDR3 comprises 14 residues. V gave up 5 bases and J gave up 2 bases, with 11 bases separating them. Immunologically healthy infants in Finland undergoing congenital heart defect surgery were the donors. An approximately 0.5-1 mL peripheral blood aliquot was taken intraoperatively from four of eight donors. Blood DNA came from all available leukocytes, not a fixed cell number. This receptor was identified in a girl under three years old with a congenital heart defect but otherwise immunologically healthy. This rearrangement joins TRBV14 to TRBJ2-3; D might be TRBD1 or TRBD2, each matching 6 bases. Sequencing input: blood. CDR3 coding DNA: TGTGCCAGCAGCACCGGGGGCCCCACAGATACGCAGTATTTT. Translation gives CASSTGGPTDTQYF.